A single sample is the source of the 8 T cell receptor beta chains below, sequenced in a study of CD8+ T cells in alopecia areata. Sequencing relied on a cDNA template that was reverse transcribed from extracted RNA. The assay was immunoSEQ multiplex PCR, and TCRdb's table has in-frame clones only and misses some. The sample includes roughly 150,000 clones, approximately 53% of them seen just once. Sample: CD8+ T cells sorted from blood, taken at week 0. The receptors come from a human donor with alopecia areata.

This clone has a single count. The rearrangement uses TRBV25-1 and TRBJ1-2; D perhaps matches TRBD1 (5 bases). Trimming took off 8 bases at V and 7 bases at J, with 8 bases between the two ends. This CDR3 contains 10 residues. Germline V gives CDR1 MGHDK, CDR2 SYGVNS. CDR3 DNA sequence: TGTGCCAGCGGGGACCTTGGCTACACCTTC. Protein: CASGDLGYTF.

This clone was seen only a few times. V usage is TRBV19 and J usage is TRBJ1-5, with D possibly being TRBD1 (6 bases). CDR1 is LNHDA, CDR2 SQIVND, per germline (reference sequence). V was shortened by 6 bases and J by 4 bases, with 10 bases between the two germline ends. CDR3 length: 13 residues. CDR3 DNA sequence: TGTGCCAGTAGGTGGGGGCGGAATCAGCCCCAGCATTTT. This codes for CASRWGRNQPQHF.

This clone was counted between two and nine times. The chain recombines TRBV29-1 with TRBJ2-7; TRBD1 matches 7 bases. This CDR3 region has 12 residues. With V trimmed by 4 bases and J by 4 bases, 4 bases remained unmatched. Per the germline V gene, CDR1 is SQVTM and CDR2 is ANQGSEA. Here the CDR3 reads CSVAGQQYEQYF. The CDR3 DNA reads TGCAGCGTTGCGGGACAGCAATACGAGCAGTACTTC.

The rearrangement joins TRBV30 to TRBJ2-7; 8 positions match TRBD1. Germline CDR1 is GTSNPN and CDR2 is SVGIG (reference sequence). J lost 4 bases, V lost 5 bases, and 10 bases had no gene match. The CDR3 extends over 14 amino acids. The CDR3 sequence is CAWHTGQGVYEQYF. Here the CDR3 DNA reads TGTGCCTGGCATACCGGACAGGGTGTTTACGAGCAGTACTTC. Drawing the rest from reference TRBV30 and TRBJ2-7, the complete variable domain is SQTIHQWPATLVQPVGSPLSLECTVEGTSNPNLYWYRQAAGRGLQLLFYSVGIGQISSEVPQNLSASRPQDRQFILSSKKLLLSDSGFYLCAWHTGQGVYEQYFGPGTRLTVT.

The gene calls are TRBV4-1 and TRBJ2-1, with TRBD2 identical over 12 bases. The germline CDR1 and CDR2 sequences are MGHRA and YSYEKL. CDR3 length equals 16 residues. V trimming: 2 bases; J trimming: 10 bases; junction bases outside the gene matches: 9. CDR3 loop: CASSQPPGLAGGEQFF. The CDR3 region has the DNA TGCGCCAGCAGCCAACCTCCTGGCCTAGCGGGGGGGGAGCAGTTCTTC.

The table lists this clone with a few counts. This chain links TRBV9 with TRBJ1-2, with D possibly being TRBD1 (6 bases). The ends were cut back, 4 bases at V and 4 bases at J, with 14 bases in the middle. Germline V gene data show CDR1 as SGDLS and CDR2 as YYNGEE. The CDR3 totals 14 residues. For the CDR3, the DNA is TGTGCCAGCAGCCCCGCCGGGGGCTCCTATGGCTACACCTTC. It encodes CASSPAGGSYGYTF.

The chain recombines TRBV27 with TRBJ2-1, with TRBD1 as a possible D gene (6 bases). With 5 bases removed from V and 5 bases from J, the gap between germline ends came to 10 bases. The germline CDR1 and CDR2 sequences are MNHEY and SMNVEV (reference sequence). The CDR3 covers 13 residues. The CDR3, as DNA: TGTGCCAGCAGTACCGGACAGAACAATGAGCAGTTCTTC. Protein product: CASSTGQNNEQFF.

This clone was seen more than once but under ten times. CDR3 loop: CASHPCQFF. The CDR3 nucleotides read TGTGCCAGCCACCCTTGTCAGTTCTTC. The V and J genes are TRBV21-1 and TRBJ2-1. TRBV21-1 is listed as a pseudogene. The CDR3 is made up of 9 amino acids.